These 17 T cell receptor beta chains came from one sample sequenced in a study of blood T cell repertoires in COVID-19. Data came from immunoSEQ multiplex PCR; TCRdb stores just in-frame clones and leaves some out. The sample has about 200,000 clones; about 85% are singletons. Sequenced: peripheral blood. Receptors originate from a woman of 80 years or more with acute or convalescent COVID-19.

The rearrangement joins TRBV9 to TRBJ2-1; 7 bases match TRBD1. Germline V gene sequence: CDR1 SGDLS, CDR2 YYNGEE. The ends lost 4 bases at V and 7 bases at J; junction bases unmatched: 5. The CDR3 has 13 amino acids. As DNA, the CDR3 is TGTGCCAGCAGCAGACAGGGTAGGAATGAGCAGTTCTTC. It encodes CASSRQGRNEQFF.

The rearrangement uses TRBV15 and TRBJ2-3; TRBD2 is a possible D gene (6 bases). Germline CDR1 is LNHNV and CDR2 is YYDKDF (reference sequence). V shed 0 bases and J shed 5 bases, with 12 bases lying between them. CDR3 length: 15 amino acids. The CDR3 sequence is CATSREKLAVDTQYF. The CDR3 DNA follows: TGTGCCACCAGCAGAGAGAAACTAGCAGTAGATACGCAGTATTTT.

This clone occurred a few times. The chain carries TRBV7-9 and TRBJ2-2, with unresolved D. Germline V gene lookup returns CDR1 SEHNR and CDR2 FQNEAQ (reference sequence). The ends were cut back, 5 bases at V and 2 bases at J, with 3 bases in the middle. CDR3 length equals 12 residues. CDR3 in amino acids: CASSLNTGELFF. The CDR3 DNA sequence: TGTGCCAGCAGCCTAAACACCGGGGAGCTGTTTTTT.

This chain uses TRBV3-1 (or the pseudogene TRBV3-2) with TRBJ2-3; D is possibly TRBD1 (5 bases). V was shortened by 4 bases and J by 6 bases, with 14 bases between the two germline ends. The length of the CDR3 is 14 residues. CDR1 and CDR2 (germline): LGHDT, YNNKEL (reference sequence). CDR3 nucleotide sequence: TGTGCCAGCAGCCCCAACCAAGGGGTGGATACGCAGTATTTT. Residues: CASSPNQGVDTQYF.

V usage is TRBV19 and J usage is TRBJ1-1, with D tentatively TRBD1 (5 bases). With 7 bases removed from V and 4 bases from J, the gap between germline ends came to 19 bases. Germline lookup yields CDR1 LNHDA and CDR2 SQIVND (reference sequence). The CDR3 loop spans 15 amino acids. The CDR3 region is CASKPIGQGPTEAFF. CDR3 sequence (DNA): TGTGCCAGTAAACCTATCGGCCAGGGCCCCACTGAAGCTTTCTTT.

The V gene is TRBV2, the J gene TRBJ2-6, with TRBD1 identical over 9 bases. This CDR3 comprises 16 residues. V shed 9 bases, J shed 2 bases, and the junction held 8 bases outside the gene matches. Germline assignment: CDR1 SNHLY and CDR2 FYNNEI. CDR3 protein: CASDGQGRAGANVLTF. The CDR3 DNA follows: TGTGCCAGTGATGGACAGGGGAGGGCTGGGGCCAACGTCCTGACTTTC. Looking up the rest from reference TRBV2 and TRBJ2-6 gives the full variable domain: EPEVTQTPSHQVTQMGQEVILRCVPISNHLYFYWYRQILGQKVEFLVSFYNNEISEKSEIFDDQFSVERPDGSNFTLKIRSTKLEDSAMYFCASDGQGRAGANVLTFGAGSRLTVL.

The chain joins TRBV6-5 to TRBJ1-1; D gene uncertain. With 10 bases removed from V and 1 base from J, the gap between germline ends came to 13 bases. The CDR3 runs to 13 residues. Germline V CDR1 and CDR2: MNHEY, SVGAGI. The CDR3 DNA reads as TGTGCCATCAAACCCTCCAGGAACACTGAAGCTTTCTTT. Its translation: CAIKPSRNTEAFF.

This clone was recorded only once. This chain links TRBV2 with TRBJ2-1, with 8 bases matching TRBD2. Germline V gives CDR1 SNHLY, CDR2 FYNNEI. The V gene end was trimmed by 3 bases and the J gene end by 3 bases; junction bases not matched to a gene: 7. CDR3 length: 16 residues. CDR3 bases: TGTGCCAGCAGTGAGACAGCGGGGGTACTCTACAATGAGCAGTTCTTC. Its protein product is CASSETAGVLYNEQFF.

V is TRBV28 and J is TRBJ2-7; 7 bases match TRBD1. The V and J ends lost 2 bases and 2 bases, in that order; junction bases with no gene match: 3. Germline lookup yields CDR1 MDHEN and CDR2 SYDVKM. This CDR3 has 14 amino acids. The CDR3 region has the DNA TGTGCCAGCAGTTTAGACAGGGCCACCTACGAGCAGTACTTC. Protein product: CASSLDRATYEQYF.

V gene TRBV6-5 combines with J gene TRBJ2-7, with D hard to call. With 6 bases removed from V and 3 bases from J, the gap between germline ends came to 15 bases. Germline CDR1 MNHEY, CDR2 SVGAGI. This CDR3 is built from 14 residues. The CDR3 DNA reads TGTGCCAGCAGCCCCTCCTTGTTTGTCTACGAGCAGTACTTC. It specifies CASSPSLFVYEQYF.

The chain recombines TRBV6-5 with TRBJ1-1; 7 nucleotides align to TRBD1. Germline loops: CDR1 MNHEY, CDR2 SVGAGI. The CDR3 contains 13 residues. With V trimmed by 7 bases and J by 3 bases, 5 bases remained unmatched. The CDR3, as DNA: TGTGCCAGCAAGGGACAGCCAGACACTGAAGCTTTCTTT. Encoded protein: CASKGQPDTEAFF.

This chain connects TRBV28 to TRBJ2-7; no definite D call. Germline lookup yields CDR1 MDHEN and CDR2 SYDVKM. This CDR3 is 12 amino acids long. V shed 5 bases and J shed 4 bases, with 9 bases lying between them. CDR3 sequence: CASSEQSYEQYF. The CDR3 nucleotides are TGTGCCAGCAGTGAACAGTCTTACGAGCAGTACTTC.

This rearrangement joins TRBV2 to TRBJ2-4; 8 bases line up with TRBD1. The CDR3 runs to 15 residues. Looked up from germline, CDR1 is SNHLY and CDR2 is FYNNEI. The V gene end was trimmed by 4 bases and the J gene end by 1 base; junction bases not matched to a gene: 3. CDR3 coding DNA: TGTGCCAGCAGTGCCAACAGGGGGGCCAAAAACATTCAGTACTTC. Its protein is CASSANRGAKNIQYF.

The CDR3 protein is CASSAGTPSYNEQFF. CDR3 in DNA: TGTGCCAGCAGCGCCGGGACACCCTCCTACAATGAGCAGTTCTTC. The rearrangement joins TRBV9 to TRBJ2-1, with D possibly matching TRBD1 (6 bases). V was pared by 3 bases and J by 0 bases, with 10 bases between. CDR3 length equals 15 residues. CDR1 SGDLS and CDR2 YYNGEE come from the germline V gene.

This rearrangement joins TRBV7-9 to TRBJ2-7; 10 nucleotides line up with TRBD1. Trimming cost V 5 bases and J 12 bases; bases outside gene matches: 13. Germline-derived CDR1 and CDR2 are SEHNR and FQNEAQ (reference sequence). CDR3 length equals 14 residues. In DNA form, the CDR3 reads TGTGCCAGCAGCCCGGGACAGGGGTTCCCCCGTACGTACTTC. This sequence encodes CASSPGQGFPRTYF.

CDR3 sequence reads: CASSLATGGRNSPLHF. In DNA form, the CDR3 reads TGTGCCAGCAGCTTAGCTACAGGGGGCCGGAATTCACCCCTCCACTTT. V and J are TRBV7-8 and TRBJ1-6; 9 positions agree with TRBD1. Looked up from germline, CDR1 is SGHVS and CDR2 is FQNEAQ. The J segment lost 7 bases and the V segment lost 0 bases, leaving 4 bases of the junction unmatched. The CDR3 totals 16 residues.

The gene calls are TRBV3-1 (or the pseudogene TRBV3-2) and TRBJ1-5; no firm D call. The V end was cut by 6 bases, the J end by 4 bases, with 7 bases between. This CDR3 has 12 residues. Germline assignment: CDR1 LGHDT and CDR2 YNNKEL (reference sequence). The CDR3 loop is CASSTANQPQHF. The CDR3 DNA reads TGTGCCAGCAGTACAGCAAATCAGCCCCAGCATTTT.